One sample yielded the 16 T cell receptor beta chains listed below, sequenced in a study of blood T cell repertoires in COVID-19. Sequencing used immunoSEQ multiplex PCR; TCRdb keeps in-frame clones, though not all of them. The data contain some 70,000 clones, 80% to 90% of them singletons. Sequencing was performed on peripheral blood. The receptors stem from a man aged 55 to 70 with acute or convalescent COVID-19.

This chain connects TRBV7-9 to TRBJ2-5; D ambiguous. The CDR3 is 14 amino acids. Germline V CDR1 and CDR2: SEHNR, FQNEAQ (reference sequence). The germline V and J ends were trimmed by 4 bases and 3 bases, with 12 bases remaining between them. The CDR3 spells CASSSVDWKETQYF. The CDR3 DNA is TGTGCCAGCAGCTCCGTAGACTGGAAAGAGACCCAGTACTTC.

This sequence joins TRBV7-9 and TRBJ2-1, with 11 bases identical to TRBD2. The germline V gene encodes CDR1 SEHNR and CDR2 FQNEAQ (reference sequence). This CDR3 is 15 amino acids long. V trimming: 0 bases; J trimming: 9 bases; junction bases outside the gene matches: 4. The DNA of the CDR3 is TGTGCCAGCAGCTTAGCTAGCGGGAGGGCCATTGAGCAGTTCTTC. Protein: CASSLASGRAIEQFF.

This clone is a singleton in its sample. The gene calls are TRBV19 and TRBJ2-5, with D possibly matching TRBD2 (7 bases). The CDR3 length is 14 residues. Looked up from germline, CDR1 is LNHDA and CDR2 is SQIVND (reference sequence). Between the trimmed V and J ends, which lost 6 bases and 5 bases, there was a span of 16 bases. The DNA for the CDR3 is TGTGCCAGTAGGACGGTGGGGGGGGCGGAGACCCAGTACTTC. It is translated as CASRTVGGAETQYF.

J is TRBJ2-1 and V is TRBV19, with TRBD1 matching 9 bases. The CDR3 runs 15 residues. Trimming took 4 bases from V and 8 from J; bases not matched to a gene: 9. CDR1 is LNHDA, CDR2 SQIVND, per germline (reference sequence). CDR3 DNA: TGTGCCAGTAGTAGCTCCGGGACAGGGTTCTATGAGCAGTTCTTC. Translating it yields CASSSSGTGFYEQFF.

The chain carries TRBV24-1 and TRBJ2-5; 9 bases map to TRBD1. J gave up 3 bases and V 0 bases, and 1 base lay outside the gene matches. Germline V lookup: CDR1 KGHDR, CDR2 SFDVKD. This CDR3 has 15 residues. The CDR3 reads CATSDLDRGKETQYF. CDR3 DNA: TGTGCCACCAGTGATTTGGACAGGGGGAAAGAGACCCAGTACTTC.

The chain is built from TRBV5-5 and TRBJ2-3, with 11 bases lining up with TRBD1. Germline-derived CDR1 and CDR2 are SGHKS and YYEKEE (reference sequence). This CDR3 has 15 amino acids. V shed 4 bases, J shed 3 bases, and the junction held 4 bases outside the gene matches. CDR3 loop: CASSRTGGWTDTQYF. DNA of the CDR3: TGTGCCAGCAGCCGGACAGGGGGCTGGACAGATACGCAGTATTTT.

The V call is TRBV25-1, the J call TRBJ1-1, with 8 positions matching TRBD1. V lost 4 bases to trimming and J lost 4 bases; unmatched junction nucleotides: 2. The CDR3 contains 13 residues. Germline V gene data show CDR1 as MGHDK and CDR2 as SYGVNS. The CDR3 is CASSGTGGTEAFF. The CDR3 DNA sequence: TGTGCCAGCAGTGGAACAGGGGGCACTGAAGCTTTCTTT.

The chain couples TRBV7-2 to TRBJ2-2, with D possibly matching TRBD2 (6 bases). Per germline, CDR1 SGHTA and CDR2 FQGNSA. V was pared by 11 bases and J by 2 bases, with 12 bases between. The CDR3 runs 13 residues. The CDR3 DNA follows: TGTGCCGGCGGGAAACCAAACACCGGGGAGCTGTTTTTT. Translating it yields CAGGKPNTGELFF.

The chain employs TRBV3-1 (or the pseudogene TRBV3-2) and TRBJ1-5; no clear D gene. The CDR3 has 13 residues. Germline V lookup: CDR1 LGHDT, CDR2 YNNKEL (reference sequence). V lost 5 bases, J lost 3 bases, and 8 bases lay in between. The chain's CDR3 is CASSERANQPQHF. The DNA for the CDR3 is TGTGCCAGCAGCGAGAGGGCCAATCAGCCCCAGCATTTT.

The J gene is TRBJ2-1, the V gene TRBV5-6, with 11 bases aligning to TRBD2. The junction had 8 bases not matched to a gene; V was cut back by 4 bases and J by 2 bases. The CDR3 length is 17 residues. Germline CDR1 is SGHDT and CDR2 is YYEEEE. CDR3 residues: CASSTKGTSGPYNEQFF. Here the CDR3 DNA reads TGTGCCAGCAGCACGAAAGGGACTAGCGGACCCTACAATGAGCAGTTCTTC.

The genes are TRBV7-9 and TRBJ2-5; D ambiguous. This CDR3 has 14 residues. V was clipped by 5 bases and J by 5 bases, with 15 bases between them. Germline values: CDR1 SEHNR, CDR2 FQNEAQ (reference sequence). The CDR3 is CASSPSSRSETQYF. CDR3 in DNA: TGTGCCAGCAGCCCAAGCTCGCGTTCGGAGACCCAGTACTTC.

V gene TRBV19 combines with J gene TRBJ1-2; 11 bases align to TRBD1. Trimming removed 7 bases from V and 3 bases from J; junction bases left unmatched: 13. Germline lookup yields CDR1 LNHDA and CDR2 SQIVND (reference sequence). This CDR3 has 17 residues. The CDR3 loop reads CASTPGGQGERDYGYTF. CDR3 nucleotides: TGTGCCAGTACCCCTGGGGGACAGGGGGAACGGGACTATGGCTACACCTTC. The full variable domain, its missing parts supplied by reference TRBV19 and TRBJ1-2, is DGGITQSPKYLFRKEGQNVTLSCEQNLNHDAMYWYRQDPGQGLRLIYYSQIVNDFQKGDIAEGYSVSREKKESFPLTVTSAQKNPTAFYLCASTPGGQGERDYGYTFGSGTRLTVV.

The chain uses TRBV23-1 and TRBJ1-1, with 7 bases identical to TRBD1. TRBV23-1 is assigned to the ORF class and has an uncertain function. With 2 bases clipped from V and 9 bases from J, the junction kept 18 bases outside the gene matches. There are 17 residues in the CDR3. This CDR3 reads CASSQAGTVRAEYQAFF. The CDR3 DNA sequence: TGCGCCAGCAGTCAAGCCGGGACAGTCAGGGCGGAATATCAAGCTTTCTTT.

This rearrangement joins TRBV12-3 or TRBV12-4 to TRBJ1-2; tentatively, D is TRBD1 (6 bases). The CDR3 totals 12 residues. With 8 bases removed from V and 7 bases from J, the gap between germline ends came to 14 bases. Written as DNA, the CDR3 is TGTGCCAGCGGGTACAGGGTCTCTGGCTACACCTTC. Its translation: CASGYRVSGYTF.

The V and J genes are TRBV29-1 and TRBJ2-7; TRBD1 agrees at 9 bases. J lost 4 bases, V lost 2 bases, and 6 bases had no gene match. The CDR3 consists of 14 residues. Germline CDR1 is SQVTM and CDR2 is ANQGSEA. The CDR3 spells CSVELQGAVYEQYF. The CDR3 DNA reads TGCAGCGTTGAACTACAGGGGGCCGTTTACGAGCAGTACTTC.

The V and J genes are TRBV5-1 and TRBJ2-1; D is perhaps TRBD2 (6 bases). This CDR3 region has 15 residues. V lost 0 bases, J lost 5 bases, and 12 bases lay in between. The germline CDR1 and CDR2 sequences are SGHRS and YFSETQ. DNA for the CDR3: TGCGCCAGCAGCTTGGAAGTGGGGGGTAACAATGAGCAGTTCTTC. Its translation is CASSLEVGGNNEQFF.